These T cell receptor beta chains were read from a single sample in a study of T cells expressing NK-cell markers. Each CDR3 protein gets one entry in TCRdb, which reprocessed the 5' RACE reads and gives no DNA. The sample is made up of 200,000 to 300,000 distinct CDR3 sequences, and the top ten hold about 0.4% of it. Source material: blood T cells: a sorted CD56 or NKG2C T cell subset, CD4+ or CD8+ T cells, or bulk PBMC T cells (not recorded which). The receptors come from a man in his late teens or twenties in good health. Both conserved end residues are part of each CDR3. Each record gives: V gene, CDR3 length, J gene, CDR3 protein.

V gene: TRBV5-4
CDR3 length: 13
J gene: TRBJ1-4
CDR3 protein: CASSTILEEKLFF

V gene: TRBV5-5
CDR3 length: 15
J gene: TRBJ1-5
CDR3 protein: CASSLEGGSNQPQHF

V gene: TRBV7-9
CDR3 length: 12
J gene: TRBJ2-5
CDR3 protein: CASSHGQGTQYF

V gene: TRBV6-1
CDR3 length: 16
J gene: TRBJ1-1
CDR3 protein: CASSEGLGLLNTEAFF

V gene: TRBV10-3
CDR3 length: 20
J gene: TRBJ2-1
CDR3 protein: CAIRGAGTSGRGVFYNEQFF

V gene: TRBV20-1
CDR3 length: 16
J gene: TRBJ2-3
CDR3 protein: CSASPWKGTPTDTQYF

V gene: TRBV3-1
CDR3 length: 16
J gene: TRBJ2-4
CDR3 protein: CASSQASTLAKNIQYF

V gene: TRBV5-1
CDR3 length: 15
J gene: TRBJ2-3
CDR3 protein: CASSPGTSEPDTQYF

V gene: TRBV19
CDR3 length: 16
J gene: TRBJ2-1
CDR3 protein: CASIGPGTGGHNEQFF

V gene: TRBV11-3
CDR3 length: 15
J gene: TRBJ2-1
CDR3 protein: CASSQRESSYNEQFF

V gene: TRBV5-6
CDR3 length: 15
J gene: TRBJ2-1
CDR3 protein: CASSLPRIAGFEQFF

V gene: TRBV19
CDR3 length: 17
J gene: TRBJ2-3
CDR3 protein: CASSKWGDRVYGDTQYF

V gene: TRBV20-1
CDR3 length: 15
J gene: TRBJ1-5
CDR3 protein: CSARDEGKVGQPQHF

V gene: TRBV29-1
CDR3 length: 16
J gene: TRBJ1-1
CDR3 protein: CSVDRVQAPMNTEAFF

V gene: TRBV21-1
CDR3 length: 11
J gene: TRBJ2-1
CDR3 protein: CADPGGAEQFF

V gene: TRBV20-1
CDR3 length: 16
J gene: TRBJ1-3
CDR3 protein: CSARDIGRAAGNTIYF

V gene: TRBV7-9
CDR3 length: 14
J gene: TRBJ2-5
CDR3 protein: CASSHRGYQETQYF

V gene: TRBV2
CDR3 length: 18
J gene: TRBJ2-6
CDR3 protein: CASSGRARRSSGANVLTF

V gene: TRBV7-2
CDR3 length: 13
J gene: TRBJ2-3
CDR3 protein: CASSLVLTDTQYF

V gene: TRBV5-1
CDR3 length: 14
J gene: TRBJ2-5
CDR3 protein: CASSLGQGVETQYF

V gene: TRBV24-1
CDR3 length: 16
J gene: TRBJ2-1
CDR3 protein: CATSDFASDRQDEQFF

V gene: TRBV29-1
CDR3 length: 12
J gene: TRBJ2-3
CDR3 protein: CSATDGTDTQYF

V gene: TRBV18
CDR3 length: 17
J gene: TRBJ2-6
CDR3 protein: CASSPGTGNSGANVLTF

V gene: TRBV5-1
CDR3 length: 17
J gene: TRBJ2-2
CDR3 protein: CASSFRWTGGAAGELFF

V gene: TRBV28
CDR3 length: 16
J gene: TRBJ2-5
CDR3 protein: CASSLLRGNKGETQYF

V gene: TRBV30
CDR3 length: 14
J gene: TRBJ2-1
CDR3 protein: CAWSVLVSYNEQFF

V gene: TRBV11-1
CDR3 length: 18
J gene: TRBJ2-6
CDR3 protein: CASSLPTSGYSGANVLTF

V gene: TRBV3-1
CDR3 length: 16
J gene: TRBJ2-1
CDR3 protein: CASSQGLATGYNEQFF

V gene: TRBV10-2
CDR3 length: 16
J gene: TRBJ2-3
CDR3 protein: CASSESASTSTDTQYF

V gene: TRBV10-3
CDR3 length: 14
J gene: TRBJ2-7
CDR3 protein: CAIQPLADSYEQYF

V gene: TRBV6-1
CDR3 length: 15
J gene: TRBJ2-5
CDR3 protein: CASRRVAGYQETQYF

V gene: TRBV21-1
CDR3 length: 15
J gene: TRBJ2-3
CDR3 protein: CASSKPVAGGDTQYF

V gene: TRBV10-3
CDR3 length: 12
J gene: TRBJ1-5
CDR3 protein: CAISESANAQHF

V gene: TRBV6-5
CDR3 length: 14
J gene: TRBJ2-2
CDR3 protein: CASQQDFNTGELFF

V gene: TRBV12-3/TRBV12-4
CDR3 length: 14
J gene: TRBJ2-1
CDR3 protein: CASSRASGGNEQFF

V gene: TRBV11-2
CDR3 length: 12
J gene: TRBJ2-1
CDR3 protein: CASSFTPGEQFF

V gene: TRBV20-1
CDR3 length: 14
J gene: TRBJ2-1
CDR3 protein: CSAPNLLGGNEQFF

V gene: TRBV30
CDR3 length: 15
J gene: TRBJ2-2
CDR3 protein: CAWTPWGTGGEELFF

V gene: TRBV12-3/TRBV12-4
CDR3 length: 15
J gene: TRBJ2-7
CDR3 protein: CASSSPRSVNYEQYF

V gene: TRBV7-2
CDR3 length: 20
J gene: TRBJ2-2
CDR3 protein: CASSLSKVGTATANTGELFF

V gene: TRBV20-1
CDR3 length: 15
J gene: TRBJ1-1
CDR3 protein: CSAPQAGDRNTEAFF